The 6 T cell receptor beta chains listed next were all sequenced from one sample in a study of blood T cell repertoires in COVID-19. Sequenced by immunoSEQ multiplex PCR; TCRdb stores in-frame clones only, minus some. Among over 130,000 clones listed, roughly 80% were seen once. The sequenced sample consisted of peripheral blood. The receptors stem from a woman aged 45-60 years with active or convalescent COVID-19.

This clone occurred once. The chain has TRBV3-1 (or the pseudogene TRBV3-2) and TRBJ2-5; D is ambiguous. From germline, CDR1 is LGHDT and CDR2 YNNKEL (reference sequence). The CDR3 loop spans 14 amino acids. The ends were cut back, 1 base at V and 2 bases at J, with 8 bases in the middle. The CDR3 DNA sequence: TGTGCCAGCAGCCAAGGGAACAGACAAGAGACCCAGTACTTC. Translation: CASSQGNRQETQYF.

The chain joins TRBV14 to TRBJ2-3; a weak D match, TRBD2 (5 bases). The germline CDR1 and CDR2 sequences are SGHDN and FVKESK. Trimming shortened V by 0 bases and J by 2 bases, and 9 bases separated the two germline ends. The CDR3 extends over 15 amino acids. In DNA form, the CDR3 reads TGTGCCAGCAGCCAAGATCTAGCTGTCACAGATACGCAGTATTTT. Encoded protein: CASSQDLAVTDTQYF. Based on the CDR3 plus reference TRBV14 and TRBJ2-3, the full variable domain is EAGVTQFPSHSVIEKGQTVTLRCDPISGHDNLYWYRRVMGKEIKFLLHFVKESKQDESGMPNNRFLAERTGGTYSTLKVQPAELEDSGVYFCASSQDLAVTDTQYFGPGTRLTVL.

This chain joins TRBV7-3 and TRBJ2-2; D is perhaps TRBD1 (5 bases). CDR1 is SGHTA, CDR2 FQGTGA, per germline. CDR3 length: 14 residues. The V end lost 3 bases, the J end lost 7 bases, and 12 bases lay between the germline ends. The CDR3 spells CASSFVGQGGELFF. The CDR3 DNA sequence: TGTGCCAGCAGCTTTGTGGGGCAGGGCGGGGAGCTGTTTTTT.

CDR3 sequence: CSAIDSGRISEQFF. The CDR3 DNA reads TGCAGTGCTATTGATAGCGGGAGAATTAGTGAGCAGTTCTTC. V and J are TRBV20-1 and TRBJ2-1; 9 bases fit TRBD2. Trimming took 4 bases from V and 9 from J; bases not matched to a gene: 10. The CDR3 is 14 residues long. Germline CDR1 DFQATT, CDR2 SNEGSKA (reference sequence).

J is TRBJ2-2 and V is TRBV11-3; D remains ambiguous. This CDR3 is 14 amino acids long. CDR1 and CDR2 (germline): SGHNT, YENEEA. V lost 3 bases, J lost 0 bases, and 5 bases lay in between. The CDR3 bases are TGTGCCAGCAGCTTCGGTTCGAACACCGGGGAGCTGTTTTTT. Translating gives CASSFGSNTGELFF.

The rearrangement links TRBV30 to TRBJ1-2; D not resolved. Germline loops: CDR1 GTSNPN, CDR2 SVGIG (reference sequence). V lost 3 bases and J lost 3, with 14 bases in between. This CDR3 has 14 residues. The CDR3 spells CAWSPLALDYGYTF. CDR3 DNA: TGTGCCTGGAGCCCCCTAGCGTTGGACTATGGCTACACCTTC.